This T cell receptor (beta chain) derives from a study of OX40 agonist ivuxolimab in advanced cancers. The wider study: It was permissible to have had prior anti-PD-1, anti-PD-L1 or anti-CTLA-4 therapy, and less than 45% had some.

Systemic immunosuppression or autoimmune disease history was grounds to exclude patients. This clone was seen only a few times. V lost 6 bases and J lost 5, with 10 bases in between. The length of the CDR3 is 13 residues. The germline gives CDR1 SNHLY, CDR2 FYNNEI. Libraries were prepared by immunoSEQ multiplex PCR; TCRdb keeps only in-frame clonotypes and omits some of them. The profile shows around 50,000 clones, 87% of them singletons. Sequencing was performed on CD4+ or CD8+ T cells sorted from blood, taken in a trial of the OX40 agonist ivuxolimab. The chain is built from TRBV2 and TRBJ2-2; no definite D call. This TCR was sampled from an adult with an advanced solid tumor such as melanoma, head and neck, liver or kidney cancer. The CDR3 loop reads CASRIQATGELFF. The CDR3 coding sequence is TGTGCCAGCAGAATTCAGGCAACCGGGGAGCTGTTTTTT. Filled out from reference TRBV2 and TRBJ2-2, the complete variable domain reads EPEVTQTPSHQVTQMGQEVILRCVPISNHLYFYWYRQILGQKVEFLVSFYNNEISEKSEIFDDQFSVERPDGSNFTLKIRSTKLEDSAMYFCASRIQATGELFFGEGSRLTVL.